These 29 T cell receptor beta chains were sequenced from one sample in a study of beta chain features in type 1 diabetes. The whole isolated RNA underwent reverse transcription, so sequencing captured expressed TCRB transcripts. Sequencing used immunoSEQ multiplex PCR; TCRdb keeps in-frame clones, though not all of them. This table has some 200,000 clones, approximately 10% appearing once. The material sequenced was central memory CD4+ T cells from blood. The receptors derive from a man aged 18 to 29 in good health.

The sample holds a few counts of this clone. The V and J genes are TRBV7-2 and TRBJ2-5; TRBD2 aligns across 12 bases. Germline V lookup: CDR1 SGHTA, CDR2 FQGNSA. The V and J ends lost 3 bases and 7 bases, in that order; junction bases with no gene match: 0. The CDR3 loop spans 13 amino acids. This CDR3 is CASSLGLAGTQYF. CDR3 nucleotide sequence: TGTGCCAGCAGCTTGGGACTAGCGGGGACCCAGTACTTC.

J is TRBJ2-7 and V is TRBV7-2; 10 positions agree with TRBD1. After removal of 5 bases from V and 3 bases from J, the junction contained 10 bases not matched to a gene. Germline CDR1 reads SGHTA; CDR2 reads FQGNSA. The CDR3 has 16 amino acids. CDR3 protein: CASSVSGTGVFYEQYF. In DNA form, the CDR3 reads TGTGCCAGCAGCGTATCCGGGACAGGGGTCTTCTACGAGCAGTACTTC.

V and J are TRBV5-1 and TRBJ2-6; D remains ambiguous. Trimming pared 9 bases from V and 0 bases from J, leaving 13 bases between. This CDR3 has 15 amino acids. The germline gives CDR1 SGHRS, CDR2 YFSETQ. CDR3 in amino acids: CATRTVLSGANVLTF. In DNA, the CDR3 is TGCGCCACCAGGACGGTACTCTCTGGGGCCAACGTCCTGACTTTC.

The chain employs TRBV5-1 and TRBJ2-5; 9 nucleotides align to TRBD2. The CDR3 length is 15 residues. Germline trimming cut 2 bases from V and 2 bases from J; bases unmatched to any gene: 4. Looked up from germline, CDR1 is SGHRS and CDR2 is YFSETQ. As DNA, the CDR3 is TGCGCCAGCAGCTTACTAGCGGGCAAACAAGAGACCCAGTACTTC. Its protein is CASSLLAGKQETQYF. Together with reference TRBV5-1 and TRBJ2-5, the CDR3 gives the full variable domain: KAGVTQTPRYLIKTRGQQVTLSCSPISGHRSVSWYQQTPGQGLQFLFEYFSETQRNKGNFPGRFSGRQFSNSRSEMNVSTLELGDSALYLCASSLLAGKQETQYFGPGTRLLVL.

This clone came up a few times. The V gene is TRBV11-2, the J gene TRBJ2-1, with D unclear. The CDR3 covers 12 residues. Germline V gene sequence: CDR1 SGHAT, CDR2 FQNNGV. V was pared by 3 bases and J by 8 bases, with 8 bases between. DNA of the CDR3: TGTGCCAGCAGCTTGGCGAGTTATGAGCAGTTCTTC. It yields the protein CASSLASYEQFF.

V usage is TRBV7-2 and J usage is TRBJ1-2; weak D call: TRBD1 (6 bases). Trimming pared 4 bases from V and 6 bases from J, leaving 12 bases between. This CDR3 spans 13 amino acids. From germline, CDR1 is SGHTA and CDR2 FQGNSA. The CDR3: CASSSGTSDGYTF. The CDR3 DNA reads as TGTGCCAGCAGCTCCGGGACATCTGATGGCTACACCTTC.

The V gene is TRBV28, the J gene TRBJ2-7, with 9 bases fitting TRBD1. There are 12 residues in the CDR3. CDR1 and CDR2 (germline): MDHEN, SYDVKM. V dropped 6 bases and J dropped 5; count of bases not matched to a gene: 2. The CDR3 reads CASRGQGNEQYF. The CDR3 DNA sequence: TGTGCCAGCAGAGGACAGGGGAACGAGCAGTACTTC.

This clone has a count of ten or more. The CDR3 spells CASSLDVSSGYTF. The CDR3 DNA sequence: TGTGCCAGCAGCTTAGATGTTTCTAGTGGCTACACCTTC. The chain recombines TRBV7-9 with TRBJ1-2; no firm D call. Trimming left V 1 base short and J 7 bases short, with 10 bases between. The CDR3 sequence is 13 residues long. From germline, CDR1 is SEHNR and CDR2 FQNEAQ (reference sequence).

This clone has just a few counts. The chain joins TRBV25-1 to TRBJ2-6; D not certain. CDR3 length: 12 amino acids. Trimming pared 7 bases from V and 4 bases from J, leaving 5 bases between. Germline lookup yields CDR1 MGHDK and CDR2 SYGVNS. The CDR3 loop reads CASMGGANVLTF. CDR3 nucleotide sequence: TGTGCCAGCATGGGCGGGGCCAACGTCCTGACTTTC.

V gene TRBV27 combines with J gene TRBJ2-5, with 9 bases that match TRBD1. CDR1 MNHEY and CDR2 SMNVEV come from the germline V gene (reference sequence). Trimming cost V 5 bases and J 5 bases; bases outside gene matches: 12. CDR3 length: 16 amino acids. Here the CDR3 reads CASSTTGTGRSETQYF. The CDR3 DNA reads as TGTGCCAGCAGTACGACCGGGACAGGGCGTTCGGAGACCCAGTACTTC.

The genes are TRBV25-1 and TRBJ2-5; 9 bases are a match to TRBD1. This CDR3 is built from 15 residues. Germline values: CDR1 MGHDK, CDR2 SYGVNS. V was pared by 10 bases and J by 5 bases, with 14 bases of the junction left unmatched. The CDR3 nucleotides read TGTGCCACCGCTGATAGGGACAGGGTTACGGAGACCCAGTACTTC. Translated: CATADRDRVTETQYF. Drawing the rest from reference TRBV25-1 and TRBJ2-5, the complete variable domain is EADIYQTPRYLVIGTGKKITLECSQTMGHDKMYWYQQDPGMELHLIHYSYGVNSTEKGDLSSESTVSRIRTEHFPLTLESARPSHTSQYLCATADRDRVTETQYFGPGTRLLVL.

The V call is TRBV14, the J call TRBJ2-1, with D perhaps TRBD1 or TRBD2 (5 bases each). Trimming took off 3 bases at V and 3 bases at J, with 12 bases between the two ends. The CDR3 runs 15 residues. Germline CDR1 and CDR2: SGHDN and FVKESK. CDR3 sequence reads: CASSQGTASYNEQFF. The CDR3 DNA reads TGTGCCAGCAGCCAGGGGACGGCGAGCTACAATGAGCAGTTCTTC.

The V gene is TRBV7-7, the J gene TRBJ1-1, with D possibly matching TRBD1 (5 bases). CDR1 is SSHAT, CDR2 FNYEAQ, per germline (reference sequence). V was pared by 5 bases and J by 1 base, with 14 bases between. The CDR3 sequence is 15 residues long. CDR3 amino acids: CASSPPSGGNTEAFF. The CDR3 DNA is TGTGCCAGCAGCCCTCCTTCCGGGGGGAACACTGAAGCTTTCTTT.

This clone came up a few times. The chain combines TRBV30 with TRBJ2-5; 7 bases fit TRBD1. The CDR3 is 12 residues long. Germline V gene data show CDR1 as GTSNPN and CDR2 as SVGIG (reference sequence). The trim removed 2 bases at V and 4 bases at J, leaving 1 base unmatched. Written as DNA, the CDR3 is TGTGCCTGGAGTAGGGGGCGAGAGACCCAGTACTTC. Amino acids: CAWSRGRETQYF.

The chain has TRBV5-4 and TRBJ2-2, with 10 bases that match TRBD2. The CDR3 is 15 amino acids. V lost 4 bases to trimming and J lost 7 bases; unmatched junction nucleotides: 7. Germline lookup yields CDR1 SGHNT and CDR2 YYREEE (reference sequence). CDR3 in DNA: TGTGCCAGCAGCAGAGGACTAGCGGCCCGCGGGGAGCTGTTTTTT. This codes for CASSRGLAARGELFF.

V is TRBV7-9 and J is TRBJ2-3, with TRBD1 as a possible D gene (5 bases). V lost 5 bases, J lost 3 bases, and 6 bases lay in between. This CDR3 spans 12 amino acids. From germline, CDR1 is SEHNR and CDR2 FQNEAQ (reference sequence). The CDR3 DNA is TGTGCCAGCAGCAGACAGACAGATACGCAGTATTTT. Translated: CASSRQTDTQYF.

This clone has only a few counts. Germline is not matched at one junction end, which may reflect a read error. This CDR3 is also generated by other DNA sequences in the sample. V usage is TRBV7-7 and J usage is TRBJ2-5, with D possibly being TRBD1 (5 bases). Germline loops: CDR1 SSHAT, CDR2 FNYEAQ (reference sequence). The CDR3 covers 13 residues. This chain's CDR3 is CASSLPGQETQYF. The CDR3 DNA sequence: TGTGCTAGCAGCTTGCCAGGGCAAGAGACCCAGTACTTC.

This clone was observed a few times. This chain links TRBV9 with TRBJ2-5; 9 bases are a match to TRBD1. Germline lookup yields CDR1 SGDLS and CDR2 YYNGEE. J gave up 5 bases and V 2 bases, and 4 bases lay outside the gene matches. The CDR3 contains 14 residues. CDR3 amino acids: CASSVTGGVETQYF. CDR3 in DNA: TGTGCCAGCAGCGTCACAGGGGGCGTCGAGACCCAGTACTTC.

This clone showed up many times. This chain links TRBV7-9 with TRBJ2-2, with 8 bases aligning to TRBD2. CDR1 and CDR2 (germline): SEHNR, FQNEAQ (reference sequence). The CDR3 is made up of 14 amino acids. V lost 3 bases and J lost 4; bases outside the gene matches: 1. CDR3 coding DNA: TGTGCCAGCAGCTTTACTAGCGGCACCGGGGAGCTGTTTTTT. This sequence encodes CASSFTSGTGELFF.

This clone was seen at least ten times. J is TRBJ2-7 and V is TRBV27; 7 bases match TRBD1. CDR3 length: 13 residues. The germline V gene has CDR1 MNHEY and CDR2 SMNVEV (reference sequence). The J segment lost 5 bases and the V segment lost 5 bases, leaving 6 bases of the junction unmatched. The CDR3 DNA is TGTGCCAGCAGTACAGCCAGGGGGAACGAGCAGTACTTC. Translation: CASSTARGNEQYF.

This clone was picked up many times. The chain combines TRBV7-2 with TRBJ1-5; D uncertain. This CDR3 region has 15 residues. V was cut by 5 bases and J by 2 bases, with 13 bases left in between. Per the germline V gene, CDR1 is SGHTA and CDR2 is FQGNSA. The chain's CDR3 is CASSLEPRGNQPQHF. As DNA, the CDR3 is TGTGCCAGCAGCCTCGAGCCTCGGGGCAATCAGCCCCAGCATTTT.

This clone was observed a few times. As DNA, the CDR3 is TGTGCCAGCAGCTCCCTGCAAGTAATTAACTACAATGAGCAGTTCTTC. Protein sequence: CASSSLQVINYNEQFF. The rearrangement joins TRBV7-9 to TRBJ2-1; the D is unclear. V was pared by 4 bases and J by 3 bases, with 16 bases between. The CDR3 contains 16 residues. The germline gives CDR1 SEHNR, CDR2 FQNEAQ (reference sequence).

This clone has ten or more counts. V gene TRBV29-1 combines with J gene TRBJ1-4; tentative D call: TRBD1 (6 bases). CDR3 size: 15 residues. Germline V lookup: CDR1 SQVTM, CDR2 ANQGSEA. V was trimmed by 0 bases and J by 8 bases, leaving 16 bases between them. The CDR3 DNA reads as TGCAGCGTTGAAGAGAGGGCAGGGGTGGTAGAAAAACTGTTTTTT. Translating gives CSVEERAGVVEKLFF.

This clone was observed a few times. The chain has TRBV20-1 and TRBJ1-3, with unresolved D. V was shortened by 6 bases and J by 3 bases, with 3 bases between the two germline ends. The CDR3 is 10 amino acids. CDR1 and CDR2 from the germline V gene are DFQATT and SNEGSKA (reference sequence). CDR3 protein: CSALGNTIYF. DNA for the CDR3: TGCAGTGCCCTTGGAAACACCATATATTTT.

The chain employs TRBV4-3 and TRBJ2-6, with 7 bases fitting TRBD1. The CDR3 contains 17 residues. Trimming at V came to 4 bases and at J to 0 bases, leaving 6 bases not matched to a gene. Germline-derived CDR1 and CDR2 are LGHNA and YSLEER. CDR3 in DNA: TGCGCCAGCAGCCCTTACAGGGGCCTCTCTGGGGCCAACGTCCTGACTTTC. It yields the protein CASSPYRGLSGANVLTF.

A note on this clone: A far bigger clonotype differs at one base, so this is likely a read error. This chain joins TRBV2 and TRBJ2-7; D is unclear. This CDR3 comprises 13 residues. The germline V gene has CDR1 SNHLY and CDR2 FYNNEI. V lost 4 bases to trimming and J lost 5 bases, with 12 bases between them. CDR3 bases: TGTGCCAGCAGTGGGGCAGAATCCAACGAGCAGTACTTC. Its translation: CASSGAESNEQYF.

This clone was observed a few times. The chain combines TRBV2 with TRBJ2-1, with TRBD1 as a possible D gene (6 bases). Germline V gene data show CDR1 as SNHLY and CDR2 as FYNNEI. This CDR3 has 14 residues. Trimming took off 5 bases at V and 15 bases at J, with 23 bases between the two ends. The CDR3 reads CASSPESQGEGRFF. For the CDR3, the DNA is TGTGCCAGCAGTCCAGAGTCACAGGGCGAAGGTCGGTTCTTC.

In its sample, this clone was seen a few times. V is TRBV19 and J is TRBJ1-2, with 7 bases aligning to TRBD1. The CDR3 is 13 residues long. V was clipped by 5 bases and J by 6 bases; unmatched bases: 6. Per the germline V gene, CDR1 is LNHDA and CDR2 is SQIVND (reference sequence). The CDR3: CASSPDRYDGYTF. The CDR3, as DNA: TGTGCCAGTAGTCCGGACAGGTATGATGGCTACACCTTC.

The gene calls are TRBV7-2 and TRBJ2-7; TRBD2 is a possible D gene (6 bases). CDR1 is SGHTA and CDR2 is FQGNSA in the germline V gene. Trimming pared 2 bases from V and 3 bases from J, leaving 17 bases between. The CDR3 has 16 residues. CDR3 protein: CASSLQVGSGYYEQYF. The CDR3 DNA reads as TGTGCCAGCAGCTTACAAGTCGGGAGCGGTTACTACGAGCAGTACTTC.